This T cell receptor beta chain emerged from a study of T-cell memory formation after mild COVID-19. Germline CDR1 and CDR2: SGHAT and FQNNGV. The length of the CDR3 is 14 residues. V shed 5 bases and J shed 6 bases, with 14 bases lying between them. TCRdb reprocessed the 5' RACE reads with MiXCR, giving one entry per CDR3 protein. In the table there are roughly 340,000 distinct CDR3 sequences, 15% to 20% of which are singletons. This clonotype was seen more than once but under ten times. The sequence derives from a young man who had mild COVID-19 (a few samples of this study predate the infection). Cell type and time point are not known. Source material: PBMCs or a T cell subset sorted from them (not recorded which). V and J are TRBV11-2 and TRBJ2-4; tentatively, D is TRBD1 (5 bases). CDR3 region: CASSQLQDVNIQYF. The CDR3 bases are TGTGCCAGCAGCCAGTTACAGGACGTAAACATTCAGTACTTC. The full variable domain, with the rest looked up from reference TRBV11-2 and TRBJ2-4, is EAGVAQSPRYKIIEKRQSVAFWCNPISGHATLYWYQQILGQGPKLLIQFQNNGVVDDSQLPKDRFSAERLKGVDSTLKIQPAKLEDSAVYLCASSQLQDVNIQYFGAGTRLSVL.